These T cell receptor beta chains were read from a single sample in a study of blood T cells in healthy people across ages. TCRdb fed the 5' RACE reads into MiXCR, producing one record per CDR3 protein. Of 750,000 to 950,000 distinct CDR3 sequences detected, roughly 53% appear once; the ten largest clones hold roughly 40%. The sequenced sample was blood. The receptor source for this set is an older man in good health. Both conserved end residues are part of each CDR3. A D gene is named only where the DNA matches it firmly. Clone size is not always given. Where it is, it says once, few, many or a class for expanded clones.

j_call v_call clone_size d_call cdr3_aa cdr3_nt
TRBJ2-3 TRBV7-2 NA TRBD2 CASSLGLAVTDTQYF TGTGCCAGCAGCTTGGGACTAGCGGTCACAGATACGCAGTATTTT
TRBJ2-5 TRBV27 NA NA CASSLSEVLMYSLEGREQYF TGTGCCAGCAGTTTATCGGAGGTCCTCATGTATAGCTTAGAGGGCCGGGAGCAGTACTTC
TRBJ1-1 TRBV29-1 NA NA CSVYLQGGNTEAFF TGCAGCGTTTACCTACAGGGAGGTAACACTGAAGCTTTCTTT
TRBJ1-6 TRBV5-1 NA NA CASSPGHDNSPLHF TGCGCCAGCAGCCCGGGACACGATAATTCACCCCTCCACTTT
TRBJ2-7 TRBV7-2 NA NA CASSLAPLASSEQYF TGTGCCAGCAGCTTAGCGCCCCTAGCATCGTCTGAGCAGTACTTC
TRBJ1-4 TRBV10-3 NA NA CAISESDRNNEKLFF TGTGCCATCAGTGAGTCCGACAGAAATAATGAAAAACTGTTTTTT
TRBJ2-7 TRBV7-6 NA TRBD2 CASSQLTGEGQYF TGTGCCAGCAGCCAATTGACCGGGGAGGGGCAGTACTTC
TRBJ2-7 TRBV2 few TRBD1 CASNEDRGPYEQYF TGTGCCAGCAATGAAGACAGGGGGCCTTACGAGCAGTACTTC
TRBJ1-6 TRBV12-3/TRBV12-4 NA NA CASRSDTGRSPLHF TGTGCCAGCAGGTCGGACACCGGTAGATCACCCCTCCACTTT
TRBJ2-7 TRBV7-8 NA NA CASSFQGLGDEQYF TGTGCCAGCAGCTTCCAGGGGTTGGGGGACGAGCAGTACTTC
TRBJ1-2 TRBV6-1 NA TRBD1 CASSAQGVEGYTF TGTGCCAGCAGCGCACAGGGGGTGGAGGGCTACACCTTC
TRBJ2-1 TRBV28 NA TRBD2 CATLADSYNEQFF TGTGCCACCCTAGCGGACTCCTACAATGAGCAGTTCTTC
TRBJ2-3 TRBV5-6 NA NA CASSLPTPDTQYF TGTGCCAGCAGCCTACCGACCCCAGATACGCAGTATTTT
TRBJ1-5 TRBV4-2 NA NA CASSQDVGARNQPQHF TGTGCCAGCAGCCAAGACGTCGGGGCCAGGAATCAGCCCCAGCATTTT
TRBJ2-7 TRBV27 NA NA CASSPKAGRYEQYF TGTGCCAGCAGCCCCAAAGCGGGTCGCTACGAGCAGTACTTC
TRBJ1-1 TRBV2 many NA CASRRQVNTEAFF TGTGCCAGCAGAAGACAGGTTAACACTGAAGCTTTCTTT
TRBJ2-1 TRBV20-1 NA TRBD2 CSLESGSYNEQFF TGCAGTCTCGAGAGCGGGAGTTACAATGAGCAGTTCTTC
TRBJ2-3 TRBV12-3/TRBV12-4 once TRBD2 CASRGLASGYAYF TGTGCCAGCAGAGGACTAGCCTCAGGATACGCGTATTTT
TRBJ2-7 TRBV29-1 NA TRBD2 CGAQLASEQYF TGCGGCGCCCAACTAGCGAGCGAGCAGTACTTC
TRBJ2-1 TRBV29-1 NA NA CSVEEYGSLRRMNNEQFF TGCAGCGTTGAAGAATACGGCAGCCTTAGAAGGATGAACAATGAGCAGTTCTTC
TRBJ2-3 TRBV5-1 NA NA CASNPGGSTDTQYF TGCGCCAGTAATCCAGGTGGGAGCACAGATACGCAGTATTTT
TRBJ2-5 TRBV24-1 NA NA CATSDPRGIGETQYF TGTGCCACCAGTGACCCCAGGGGAATCGGAGAGACCCAGTACTTC
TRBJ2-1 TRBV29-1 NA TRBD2 CSASGLAGMTISYNEQFF TGCAGCGCCTCAGGACTAGCGGGAATGACTATCTCCTACAATGAGCAGTTCTTC
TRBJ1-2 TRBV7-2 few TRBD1 CASSLVSGGREWYTF TGTGCCAGCAGCTTAGTATCAGGGGGCCGCGAGTGGTACACCTTC
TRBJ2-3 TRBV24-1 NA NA CATSVAGATDTQYF TGTGCCACCAGTGTAGCAGGGGCCACTGATACGCAGTATTTT
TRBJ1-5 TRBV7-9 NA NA CASSLAMDSQDQPQHF TGTGCCAGCAGCTTAGCAATGGACAGTCAGGATCAGCCCCAGCATTTT
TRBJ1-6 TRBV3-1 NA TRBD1 CASSPPGQGARALHF TGTGCCAGCAGCCCCCCGGGACAGGGGGCGAGGGCCCTCCACTTT
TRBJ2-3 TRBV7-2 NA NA CAGSLDFPSRTDTQYF TGTGCCGGCAGCTTAGATTTTCCTAGCCGCACAGATACGCAGTATTTT
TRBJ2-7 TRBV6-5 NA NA CASSDSGAFYEQYF TGTGCCAGCAGTGACTCGGGTGCCTTCTACGAGCAGTACTTC
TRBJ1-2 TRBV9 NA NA CASSSGKEGGYGYTF TGTGCCAGCAGCTCAGGCAAGGAGGGAGGCTATGGCTACACCTTC
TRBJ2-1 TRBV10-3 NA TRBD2 CAISEGTSGRGGNEQFF TGTGCCATCAGTGAAGGGACTAGCGGGAGAGGCGGCAATGAGCAGTTCTTC
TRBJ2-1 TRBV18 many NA CASSPPSWPLYNEQFF TGTGCCAGCTCACCACCTTCTTGGCCGCTCTACAATGAGCAGTTCTTC